The 5 T cell receptor beta chains reported below all come from one sample, sequenced in a study of cytomegalovirus exposure and HLA in healthy donors. The PCR contained 60 Vbeta and 13 Jbeta primers. The data were produced by immunoSEQ multiplex PCR, yet TCRdb's version contains in-frame clones alone and is incomplete. This repertoire shows around 150,000 clones, about 85% found once; its top ten account for roughly 2.2%. Source material: PBMCs. Receptor source: a young man in good health and CMV-seropositive.

This rearrangement joins TRBV4-2 to TRBJ2-1; TRBD2 aligns across 9 bases. The length of the CDR3 is 16 residues. Germline V gives CDR1 LGHNA, CDR2 YNFKEQ. V shed 0 bases and J 5 bases; nucleotides not matched to a gene: 5. As DNA, the CDR3 is TGTGCCAGCAGCCAAGAACGAGCGGGGGGTGACAATGAGCAGTTCTTC. It is translated as CASSQERAGGDNEQFF.

The chain employs TRBV19 and TRBJ1-1; 10 bases agree with TRBD1. The CDR3 sequence is 15 residues long. The germline CDR1 and CDR2 sequences are LNHDA and SQIVND (reference sequence). Trimming cost V 5 bases and J 1 base; bases outside gene matches: 4. CDR3 nucleotides: TGTGCCAGTAGTTACCGGACAGGGGGGAACACTGAAGCTTTCTTT. As protein: CASSYRTGGNTEAFF.

V and J are TRBV5-1 and TRBJ1-1; D ambiguous. The V gene lost 0 bases and the J gene lost 4 bases, with 13 bases spanning the gap. The CDR3 loop spans 15 amino acids. Germline V CDR1 and CDR2: SGHRS, YFSETQ. The CDR3 is CASSLVTGIVTEAFF. CDR3 sequence (DNA): TGCGCCAGCAGCTTGGTCACGGGGATCGTCACTGAAGCTTTCTTT.

This chain links TRBV6-5 with TRBJ1-5; D is possibly TRBD1 (5 bases). The germline gives CDR1 MNHEY, CDR2 SVGAGI. The CDR3 consists of 12 residues. V was pared by 6 bases and J by 4 bases, with 7 bases between. CDR3 protein: CASSQGNQPQHF. CDR3 bases: TGTGCCAGCAGCCAGGGAAATCAGCCCCAGCATTTT.

The chain recombines TRBV5-4 with TRBJ2-1; 8 positions match TRBD2. This CDR3 has 16 amino acids. V was pared by 4 bases and J by 2 bases, with 8 bases of the junction left unmatched. CDR1 is SGHNT and CDR2 is YYREEE in the germline V gene (reference sequence). The CDR3 nucleotides read TGTGCCAGCAGCCTTGAGGCGGGGGGCACCTACAATGAGCAGTTCTTC. This codes for CASSLEAGGTYNEQFF.